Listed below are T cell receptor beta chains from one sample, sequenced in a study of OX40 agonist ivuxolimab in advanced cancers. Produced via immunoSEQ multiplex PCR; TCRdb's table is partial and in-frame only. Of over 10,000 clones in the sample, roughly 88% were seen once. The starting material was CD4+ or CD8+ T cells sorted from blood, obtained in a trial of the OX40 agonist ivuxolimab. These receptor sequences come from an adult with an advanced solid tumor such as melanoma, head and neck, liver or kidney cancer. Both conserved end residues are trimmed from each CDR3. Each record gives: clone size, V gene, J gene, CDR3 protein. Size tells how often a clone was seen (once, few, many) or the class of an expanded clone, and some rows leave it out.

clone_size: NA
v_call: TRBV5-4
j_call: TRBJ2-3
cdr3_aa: ASSSGLAGDTQY

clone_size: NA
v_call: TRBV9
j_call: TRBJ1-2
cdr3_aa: ASSGPDRDRADYGYT

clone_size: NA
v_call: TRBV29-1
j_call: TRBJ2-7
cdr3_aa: SAETSASYEQY

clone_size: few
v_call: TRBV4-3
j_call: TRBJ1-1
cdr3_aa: ASSQTLNTEAF

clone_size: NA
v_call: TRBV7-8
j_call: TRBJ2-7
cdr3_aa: ASSSRDAAFSYEQY

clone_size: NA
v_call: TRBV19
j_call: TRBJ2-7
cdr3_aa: ASSPGGLAGLWGEQY

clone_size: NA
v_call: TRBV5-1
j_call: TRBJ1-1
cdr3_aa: ASSFSGPPEAF

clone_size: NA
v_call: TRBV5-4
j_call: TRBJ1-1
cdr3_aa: ASSLATGFNTEAF

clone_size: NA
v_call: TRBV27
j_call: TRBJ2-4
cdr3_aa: ASSLSQKNIQY

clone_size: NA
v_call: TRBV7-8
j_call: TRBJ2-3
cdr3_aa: ASSLGASATDTQY

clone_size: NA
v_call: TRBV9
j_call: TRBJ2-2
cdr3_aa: ASSVNLGGNTGELF

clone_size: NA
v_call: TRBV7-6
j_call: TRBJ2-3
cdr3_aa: ASSLNFEDTQY

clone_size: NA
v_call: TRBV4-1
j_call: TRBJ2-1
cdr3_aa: ASSQDRTTPNEQF

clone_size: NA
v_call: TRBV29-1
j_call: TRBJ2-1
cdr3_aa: SVETGQGLYNEQF

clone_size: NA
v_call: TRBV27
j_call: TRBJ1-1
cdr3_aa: ASRMGVNTEAF

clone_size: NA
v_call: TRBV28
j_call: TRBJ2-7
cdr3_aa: ASTKNSGRTYEQY

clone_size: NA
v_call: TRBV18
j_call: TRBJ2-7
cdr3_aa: ASLPDGDIYYEQY

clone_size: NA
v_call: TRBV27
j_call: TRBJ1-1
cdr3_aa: ASSWGQMNTEAF

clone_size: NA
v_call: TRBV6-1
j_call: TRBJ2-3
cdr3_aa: ASRGPGTDTQY

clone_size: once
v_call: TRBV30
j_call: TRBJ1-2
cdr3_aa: AYRGNLDYGYT

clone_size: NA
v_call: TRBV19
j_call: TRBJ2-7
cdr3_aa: ASSIGGSGYEQY

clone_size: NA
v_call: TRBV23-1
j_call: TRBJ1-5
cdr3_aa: ASSQSILWGRQPQH

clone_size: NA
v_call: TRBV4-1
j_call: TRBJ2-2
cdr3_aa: ASIDSNTGELF

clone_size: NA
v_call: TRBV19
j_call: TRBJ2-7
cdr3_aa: ASSPGQGGNEQY

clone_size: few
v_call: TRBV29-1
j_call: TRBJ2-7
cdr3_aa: SVDRELVPEQY

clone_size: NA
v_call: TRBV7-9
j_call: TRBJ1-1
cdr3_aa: ASSGQYGVEAF

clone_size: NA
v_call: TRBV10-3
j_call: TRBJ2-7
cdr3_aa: AISEGFGSYEQY

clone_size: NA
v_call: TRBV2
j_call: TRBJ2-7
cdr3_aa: ASSDYEQY

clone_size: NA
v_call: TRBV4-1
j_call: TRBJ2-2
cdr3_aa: ASSQEGTKAGELF

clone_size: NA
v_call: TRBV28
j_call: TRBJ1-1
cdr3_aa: ASSFGRTEAF

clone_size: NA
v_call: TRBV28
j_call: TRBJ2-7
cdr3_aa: ASSLWVGQRGGGNEQY

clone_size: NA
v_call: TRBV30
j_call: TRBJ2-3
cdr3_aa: AFFPTGTGTDTQY